The T cell receptor beta chain under discussion was sequenced for a study of T cells after yellow fever vaccination. Findings and limits, study-wide: Sorted repertoires could include abundant contaminating clonotypes from bulk cells. Although most clonotypes did not, a small share appeared in both CD4 and CD8 compartments. It was a weaker secondary response, yet one that peaked faster, at day 5 versus 15.

As TCR cDNA was made by 5'RACE template switching, a universal primer site and UMIs were added. Via MiXCR, TCRdb re-called the 5' RACE reads, giving one row per CDR3 protein. The sample holds more than 300,000 distinct CDR3 sequences, about 10% seen once. On this clonotype: Its antigen is not known.

Germline loops: CDR1 MNHNY, CDR2 SVGAGI (reference sequence). With 2 bases clipped from V and 9 bases from J, the junction kept 15 bases outside the gene matches. CDR3 length: 17 amino acids. This sequence was found in a young man who received the YFV17D yellow fever vaccine. This chain connects TRBV6-6 to TRBJ2-1; 8 nucleotides line up with TRBD1. Sequences were derived from CD4+ T cells sorted from PBMCs, sampled 45 days after the yellow fever booster vaccination. The CDR3 nucleotides are TGTGCCAGCAGTTACCGCTTCGGACAGGGAAAAGGGGCTGAGCAGTTCTTC. Amino acids: CASSYRFGQGKGAEQFF.